This TCR beta chain was recovered during a study of blood T cells in healthy people across ages. Study findings and constraints: Unsorted PBMC input precluded a conclusive naive versus antigen-experienced comparison. Per-million-T-cell TCR beta diversity fell roughly linearly with age.

Regarding this clonotype: No antigen is known for it.

The CDR3 totals 14 residues. Germline V gene lookup returns CDR1 DFQATT and CDR2 SNEGSKA (reference sequence). V was pared by 7 bases and J by 4 bases, with 10 bases of the junction left unmatched. Each sample used at least 7 million PBMCs. PCR was performed a second time for about 6 to 12 cycles using a sample-barcoded 5' primer and a J-beta primer mix. Each cDNA molecule carried a tag from a template-switch adaptor that contained 12 random nucleotides. MiXCR, applied by TCRdb to the 5' RACE reads, yields one record per CDR3 protein. The data show hundreds of thousands of distinct CDR3 sequences, with roughly three fifths seen just once and 20% to 30% held by the top ten.

Sequencing input: blood. The chain has TRBV20-1 and TRBJ2-5; 9 bases are shared with TRBD2. The TCR originated in a man between 40 and 49 years old in good health. The CDR3 DNA follows: TGCAGTGTGGCTAGCGGGGTGGTTGGAGAGACCCAGTACTTC. Protein: CSVASGVVGETQYF.